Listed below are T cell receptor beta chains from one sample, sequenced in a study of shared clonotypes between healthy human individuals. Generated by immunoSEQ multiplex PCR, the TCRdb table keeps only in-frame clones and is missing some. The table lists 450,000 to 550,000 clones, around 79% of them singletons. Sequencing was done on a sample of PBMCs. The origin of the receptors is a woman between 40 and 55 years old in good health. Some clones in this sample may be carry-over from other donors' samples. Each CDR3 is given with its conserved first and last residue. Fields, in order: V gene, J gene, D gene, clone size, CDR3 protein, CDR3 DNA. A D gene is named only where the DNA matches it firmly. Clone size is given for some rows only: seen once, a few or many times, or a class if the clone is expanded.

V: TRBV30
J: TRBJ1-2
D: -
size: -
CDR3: CAWSDSRGYTF
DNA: TGTGCCTGGAGTGATTCCAGGGGCTACACCTTC

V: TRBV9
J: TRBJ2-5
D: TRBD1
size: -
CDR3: CASSEPTGGLQETQYF
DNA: TGTGCCAGCAGCGAGCCGACAGGGGGCTTGCAAGAGACCCAGTACTTC

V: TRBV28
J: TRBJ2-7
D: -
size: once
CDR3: CASSFPPGTSSYEQYF
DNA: TGTGCCAGCAGTTTTCCCCCCGGGACGAGCTCCTACGAGCAGTACTTC

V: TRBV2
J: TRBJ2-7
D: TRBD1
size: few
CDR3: CASSEGQGAYEQYF
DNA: TGTGCCAGCAGTGAAGGACAGGGGGCCTACGAGCAGTACTTC

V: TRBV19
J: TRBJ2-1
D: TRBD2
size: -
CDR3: CASSQGLAGGLYNEQFF
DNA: TGTGCCAGTAGTCAGGGTCTAGCGGGAGGCCTCTACAATGAGCAGTTCTTC

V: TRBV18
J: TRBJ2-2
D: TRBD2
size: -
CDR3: CASLNGRSAGELFF
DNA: TGTGCCAGCCTAAACGGGAGGAGCGCCGGGGAGCTGTTTTTT

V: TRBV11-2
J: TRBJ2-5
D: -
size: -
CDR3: CASSLYPSMETQYF
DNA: TGTGCCAGCAGCTTATACCCCTCAATGGAGACCCAGTACTTC

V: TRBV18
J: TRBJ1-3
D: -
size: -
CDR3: CASSPYAHSGNTIYF
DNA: TGTGCCAGCTCACCTTACGCTCACTCTGGAAACACCATATATTTT

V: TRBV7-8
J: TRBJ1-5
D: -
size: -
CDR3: CASTRSGWGNQPQHF
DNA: TGTGCCAGCACCAGGTCCGGATGGGGCAATCAGCCCCAGCATTTT

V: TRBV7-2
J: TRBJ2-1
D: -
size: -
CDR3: CASSPWSGSYNEQFF
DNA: TGTGCCAGCAGCCCCTGGAGCGGATCCTACAATGAGCAGTTCTTC

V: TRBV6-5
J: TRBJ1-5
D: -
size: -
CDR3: CATSTGGLNQPQHF
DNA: TGTGCCACCTCGACGGGGGGTCTCAATCAGCCCCAGCATTTT

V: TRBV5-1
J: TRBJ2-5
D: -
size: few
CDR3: CASSLPGKETQYF
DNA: TGCGCCAGCAGCTTGCCGGGGAAGGAGACCCAGTACTTC

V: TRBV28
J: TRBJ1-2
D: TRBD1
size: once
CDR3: CASSTGQGFYGYTF
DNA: TGTGCCAGCAGTACAGGACAGGGCTTCTATGGCTACACCTTC

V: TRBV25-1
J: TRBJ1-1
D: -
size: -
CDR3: CASSESGGKRNTEAFF
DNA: TGTGCCAGCAGTGAGTCCGGTGGTAAGAGGAACACTGAAGCTTTCTTT

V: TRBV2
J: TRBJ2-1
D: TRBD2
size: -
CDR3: CASRLSGRAGFF
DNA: TGTGCCAGCAGGCTTAGCGGGAGGGCCGGGTTCTTC

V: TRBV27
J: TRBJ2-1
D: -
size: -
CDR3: CASSFVPVGAYNEQFF
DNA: TGTGCCAGCAGTTTTGTACCAGTCGGTGCCTACAATGAGCAGTTCTTC

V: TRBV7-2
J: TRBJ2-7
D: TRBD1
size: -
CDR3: CASSLGQGRNEQYF
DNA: TGTGCCAGCAGCTTGGGACAGGGAAGAAACGAGCAGTACTTC

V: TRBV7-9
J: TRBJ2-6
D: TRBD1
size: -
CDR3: CASSLAGQGNSGANVLTF
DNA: TGTGCCAGCAGCTTGGCTGGACAGGGGAATTCTGGGGCCAACGTCCTGACTTTC

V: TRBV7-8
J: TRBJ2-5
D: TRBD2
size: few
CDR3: CASSFRLAGTQETQYF
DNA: TGTGCCAGCAGCTTCCGACTAGCGGGGACCCAAGAGACCCAGTACTTC

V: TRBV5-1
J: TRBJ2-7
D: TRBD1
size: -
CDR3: CASSLAGTGDEQYF
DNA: TGCGCCAGCAGCTTGGCCGGGACAGGGGACGAGCAGTACTTC

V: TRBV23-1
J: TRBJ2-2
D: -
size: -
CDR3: CASSQTPLRSRTGELFF
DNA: TGCGCCAGCAGTCAAACCCCCCTTCGTAGCCGGACCGGGGAGCTGTTTTTT

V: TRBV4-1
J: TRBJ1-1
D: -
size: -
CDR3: CASSQDAGPARAFF
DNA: TGCGCCAGCAGCCAAGATGCGGGGCCGGCGCGGGCTTTCTTT

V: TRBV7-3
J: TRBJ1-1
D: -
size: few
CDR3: CASSFDRGTEAFF
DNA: TGTGCCAGCAGCTTTGATCGAGGAACTGAAGCTTTCTTT

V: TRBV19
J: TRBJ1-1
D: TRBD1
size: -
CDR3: CASSQGGWMSTEAFF
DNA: TGTGCCAGTAGTCAGGGGGGCTGGATGAGCACTGAAGCTTTCTTT

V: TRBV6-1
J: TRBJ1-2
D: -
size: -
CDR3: CASSEAGGVSYGYTF
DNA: TGTGCCAGCAGTGAAGCGGGGGGCGTGAGCTATGGCTACACCTTC

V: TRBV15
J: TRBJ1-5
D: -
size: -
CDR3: CATSRNAGENQPQHF
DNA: TGTGCCACCAGCAGAAACGCAGGGGAGAATCAGCCCCAGCATTTT

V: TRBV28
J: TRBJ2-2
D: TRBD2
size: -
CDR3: CASLDLAGAGELFF
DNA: TGTGCCAGCCTCGATCTAGCGGGGGCCGGGGAGCTGTTTTTT

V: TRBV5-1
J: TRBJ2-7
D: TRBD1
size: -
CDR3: CASSHPGQGYWEQYF
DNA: TGCGCCAGCAGCCATCCGGGACAGGGGTATTGGGAGCAGTACTTC

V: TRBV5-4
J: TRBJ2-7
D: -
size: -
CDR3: CASSLASGLGEQYF
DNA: TGTGCCAGCAGCTTGGCCTCGGGTCTGGGCGAGCAGTACTTC

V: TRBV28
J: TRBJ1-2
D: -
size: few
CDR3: CASSIGSTYGYTF
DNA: TGTGCCAGCAGCATCGGCAGCACCTATGGCTACACCTTC

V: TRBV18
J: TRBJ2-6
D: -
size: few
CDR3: CASSIGDWGRGANVLTF
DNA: TGTGCCAGCTCAATAGGAGATTGGGGGCGAGGGGCCAACGTCCTGACTTTC

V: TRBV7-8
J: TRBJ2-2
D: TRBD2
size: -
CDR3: CASSLLAGGNTGELFF
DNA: TGTGCCAGCAGCCTGCTCGCGGGAGGGAACACCGGGGAGCTGTTTTTT

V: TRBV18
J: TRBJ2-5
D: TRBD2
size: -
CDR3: CASSPLLPSGREETQYF
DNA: TGTGCCAGCTCACCACTGCTCCCTAGCGGGAGGGAAGAGACCCAGTACTTC

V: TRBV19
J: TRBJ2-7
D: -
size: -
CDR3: CASSTRTRPYEQYF
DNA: TGTGCCAGTAGTACCCGGACACGCCCCTACGAGCAGTACTTC

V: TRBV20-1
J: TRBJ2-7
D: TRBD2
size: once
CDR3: CSAQNGREQYF
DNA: TGCAGTGCCCAGAACGGGAGGGAGCAGTACTTC

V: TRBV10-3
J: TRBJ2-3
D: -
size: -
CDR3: CAISESGLGTSTDTQYF
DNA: TGTGCCATCAGTGAGTCGGGTCTTGGGACTAGCACAGATACGCAGTATTTT

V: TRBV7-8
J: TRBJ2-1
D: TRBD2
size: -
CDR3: CASRVGGTSGYNEQFF
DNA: TGTGCCAGCAGAGTAGGTGGGACTAGCGGTTACAATGAGCAGTTCTTC

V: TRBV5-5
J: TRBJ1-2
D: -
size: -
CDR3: CASSLVGHYGYTF
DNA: TGTGCCAGCAGCTTGGTGGGGCACTATGGCTACACCTTC

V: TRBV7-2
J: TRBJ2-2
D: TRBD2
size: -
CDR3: CASSLSPGLGPTGELFF
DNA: TGTGCCAGCAGCTTGTCCCCGGGACTAGGTCCCACCGGGGAGCTGTTTTTT

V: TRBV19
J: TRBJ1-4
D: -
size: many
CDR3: CASSGPGDPATNEKLFF
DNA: TGTGCCAGTAGTGGTCCAGGGGATCCGGCAACTAATGAAAAACTGTTTTTT

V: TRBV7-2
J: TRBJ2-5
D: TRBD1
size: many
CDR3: CASSAAGTGGRRSTQYF
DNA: TGTGCCAGCAGCGCCGCCGGGACAGGCGGCCGCCGTTCGACCCAGTACTTC

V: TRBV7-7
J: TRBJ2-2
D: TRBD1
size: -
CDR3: CASSLGGPGQGIERTGELFF
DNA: TGTGCCAGCAGCTTAGGCGGCCCGGGACAGGGGATTGAGCGCACCGGGGAGCTGTTTTTT

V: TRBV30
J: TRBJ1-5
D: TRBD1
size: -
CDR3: CAWSSPDRRYQPQHF
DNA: TGTGCCTGGAGTAGCCCGGACAGGAGATATCAGCCCCAGCATTTT

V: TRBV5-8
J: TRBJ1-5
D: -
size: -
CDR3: CASSLAGGQPQHF
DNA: TGTGCCAGCAGCTTGGCCGGGGGGCAGCCCCAGCATTTT

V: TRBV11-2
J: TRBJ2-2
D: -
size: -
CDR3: CASSLVSSASGELFF
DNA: TGTGCCAGCAGCTTAGTTTCTAGCGCCTCCGGGGAGCTGTTTTTT

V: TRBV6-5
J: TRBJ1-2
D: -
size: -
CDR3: CASSYSGQFSNYGYTF
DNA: TGTGCCAGCAGTTACTCGGGACAATTTTCTAACTATGGCTACACCTTC

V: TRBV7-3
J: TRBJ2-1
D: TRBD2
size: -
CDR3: CASSSPGASGHRFDNEQFF
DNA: TGTGCCAGCAGCTCCCCTGGGGCTAGCGGGCACCGCTTTGACAATGAGCAGTTCTTC

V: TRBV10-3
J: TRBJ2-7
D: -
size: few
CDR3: CAIAGTASYEQYF
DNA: TGTGCCATCGCCGGGACGGCATCCTACGAGCAGTACTTC

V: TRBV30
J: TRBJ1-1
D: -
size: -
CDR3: CATTGYTEAFF
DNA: TGTGCCACTACAGGGTACACTGAAGCTTTCTTT

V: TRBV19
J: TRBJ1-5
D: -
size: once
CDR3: CASSIEGQRGQPQHF
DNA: TGTGCCAGTAGTATCGAGGGACAAAGGGGGCAGCCCCAGCATTTT

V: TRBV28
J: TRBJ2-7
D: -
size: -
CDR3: CASGAGSYEQYF
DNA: TGTGCCAGCGGGGCGGGGAGCTACGAGCAGTACTTC

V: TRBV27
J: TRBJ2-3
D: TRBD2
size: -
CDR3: CASSLMRLAGGGTDTQYF
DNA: TGTGCCAGCAGTTTAATGAGACTAGCGGGAGGCGGTACAGATACGCAGTATTTT

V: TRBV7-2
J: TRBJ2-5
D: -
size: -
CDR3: CASRLHETQYF
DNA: TGTGCCAGCAGACTTCATGAGACCCAGTACTTC

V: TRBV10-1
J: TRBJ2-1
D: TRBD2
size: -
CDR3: CASSEGGLAGNNEQFF
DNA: TGCGCCAGCAGTGAGGGGGGACTAGCGGGGAACAATGAGCAGTTCTTC

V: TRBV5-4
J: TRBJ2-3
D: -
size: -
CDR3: CASSLLTGERTQYF
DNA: TGTGCCAGCAGCTTGTTAACGGGAGAGCGTACGCAGTATTTT

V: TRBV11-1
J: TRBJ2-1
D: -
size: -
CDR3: CASPQYEQFF
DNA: TGTGCCAGCCCCCAGTATGAGCAGTTCTTC

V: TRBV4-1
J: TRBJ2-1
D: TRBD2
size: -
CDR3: CASSQDQRTSGTRGQFF
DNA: TGCGCCAGCAGCCAAGATCAGAGGACTAGCGGGACCCGTGGGCAGTTCTTC

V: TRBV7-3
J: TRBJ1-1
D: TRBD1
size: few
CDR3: CASSSLPGQGTEAFF
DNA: TGTGCCAGCAGCTCTCTTCCTGGACAGGGCACTGAAGCTTTCTTT